This T cell receptor beta chain is drawn from a study of blood T cell repertoires in COVID-19. As for the study in general: Material from acute and convalescent COVID-19 was sourced from the United States, Italy and Spain. T cells, B-cell-depleted T cells, or PBMCs provided the cDNA or gDNA that served as material.

Original processing methods: Nucleated cell counts were estimated from reference gene primer amplification. TCRdb's copy holds only in-frame clones and misses some; the assay was immunoSEQ multiplex PCR. The DNA was the basis for D and trimming; V, J and clone size are from that table. The table lists over 75,000 clones, around nine tenths of them singletons, with about 1.9% in the top ten. This CDR3 has 15 residues. Germline lookup yields CDR1 SGHRS and CDR2 YFSETQ. Trimming pared 0 bases from V and 4 bases from J, leaving 13 bases between. The material sequenced was peripheral blood. The chain combines TRBV5-1 with TRBJ1-2; D gene unclear. The sequence was obtained from a man aged 45-60 years with COVID-19, enrolled during active disease. This CDR3 is CASSLADFLSYGYTF. In nucleotides, the CDR3 is TGCGCCAGCAGCTTGGCCGACTTCTTGAGCTATGGCTACACCTTC. Using reference TRBV5-1 and TRBJ1-2 for the parts outside the CDR3, the full variable domain is KAGVTQTPRYLIKTRGQQVTLSCSPISGHRSVSWYQQTPGQGLQFLFEYFSETQRNKGNFPGRFSGRQFSNSRSEMNVSTLELGDSALYLCASSLADFLSYGYTFGSGTRLTVV.